Listed below are T cell receptor beta chains from one sample, sequenced in a study of early stage breast cancer tumors. Profiling relied on immunoSEQ multiplex PCR, and the TCRdb table lists in-frame clones only, not all of them. The top ten clones hold 16% of a sample with about 3,300 clones, 64% of them seen once. Input material: breast tumor tissue. The receptors were sampled from a person aged 40 to 49 with breast cancer. CDR3s include the opening cysteine and the closing phenylalanine or tryptophan. The order of the fields is V gene, CDR3 protein.

V: TRBV5-4
CDR3: CASSLRGNEAFF

V: TRBV7-9
CDR3: CASSSWSGSGNEQFF

V: TRBV19
CDR3: CASSRTSVMGNEQFF

V: TRBV28
CDR3: CASSPGKKTQYF

V: TRBV19
CDR3: CASSTGLAAWEQYF

V: TRBV7-2
CDR3: CASSLSNSAFYGYTF

V: TRBV28
CDR3: CASSFRQPQHF

V: TRBV18
CDR3: CASSRQGRVGEQYF

V: TRBV7-6
CDR3: CASSSLYGQRYF

V: TRBV28
CDR3: CASSLETGQTDTQYF

V: TRBV15
CDR3: CATSRGRTEVRYEQYF

V: TRBV7-8
CDR3: CASSLTAVFEQYF

V: TRBV9
CDR3: CASSAQLGQEPTF

V: TRBV7-9
CDR3: CASSPVGGANEKLFF

V: TRBV7-6
CDR3: CASSLEASGNTIYF

V: TRBV6-1
CDR3: CASRPLADLPAQYF

V: TRBV6-1
CDR3: CASSLIYGGKQFF

V: TRBV28
CDR3: CASSYPLGAYGYTF

V: TRBV6-5
CDR3: CASSYSGTPQETQYF

V: TRBV9
CDR3: CASSVELGAGNTIYF

V: TRBV28
CDR3: CASSPSGEREQYF

V: TRBV28
CDR3: CASSSYRGYGNTIYF

V: TRBV6-4
CDR3: CASHSGSPSYEQYF

V: TRBV7-2
CDR3: CASSLDGIKNQPQHF

V: TRBV7-8
CDR3: CASSIGQGAHLTQYF

V: TRBV27
CDR3: CASSLSGTVLSYNEQFF

V: TRBV19
CDR3: CASTPTSGSRYEQYF

V: TRBV11-2
CDR3: CASSLGGSSPYNTEAFF

V: TRBV11-2
CDR3: CASSHTADTQYF

V: TRBV5-8
CDR3: CASSRRDNRYNEQFF

V: TRBV6-5
CDR3: CASSYLGATQYF

V: TRBV7-2
CDR3: CASSLVAGGTAYEQYF

V: TRBV9
CDR3: CASSEGEYGNTIYF

V: TRBV4-1
CDR3: CASSLTDSANYGYTF

V: TRBV30
CDR3: CAWKYGASYEQYF

V: TRBV9
CDR3: CASSPGVAGVWDEQFF

V: TRBV5-4
CDR3: CASRGLAASNEQFF

V: TRBV30
CDR3: CAWVGGGLNTEAFF

V: TRBV30
CDR3: CAWGKQAGDTEAFF

V: TRBV7-2
CDR3: CASSDNEKLFF

V: TRBV11-2
CDR3: CASSLVDPVTEAFF

V: TRBV28
CDR3: CASSLSLAGRSEQFF

V: TRBV6-6
CDR3: CASSSYPYNEQFF

V: TRBV13
CDR3: CASSDHSGTSAYNEQFF

V: TRBV29-1
CDR3: CSVVWYEQYF

V: TRBV2
CDR3: CASSQADEAFF

V: TRBV10-1
CDR3: CASSESGSPNEQFF

V: TRBV14
CDR3: CASSQGGLAGVDTQYF

V: TRBV11-2
CDR3: CASRPQRERHYEQYF

V: TRBV11-1
CDR3: CASSLALQNTEAFF

V: TRBV7-3
CDR3: CASSRGTTNEQFF

V: TRBV6-5
CDR3: CASSYSWANEKLFF

V: TRBV10-2
CDR3: CASGQGSSGNTIYF

V: TRBV4-1
CDR3: CASSQVWLFTEAFF

V: TRBV19
CDR3: CASSMVGPYNEQFF

V: TRBV30
CDR3: CAWSAGLMTGRTNEKLFF

V: TRBV7-9
CDR3: CASSRGDRAGQPQHF

V: TRBV11-2
CDR3: CASSPLGYGMNTEAFF